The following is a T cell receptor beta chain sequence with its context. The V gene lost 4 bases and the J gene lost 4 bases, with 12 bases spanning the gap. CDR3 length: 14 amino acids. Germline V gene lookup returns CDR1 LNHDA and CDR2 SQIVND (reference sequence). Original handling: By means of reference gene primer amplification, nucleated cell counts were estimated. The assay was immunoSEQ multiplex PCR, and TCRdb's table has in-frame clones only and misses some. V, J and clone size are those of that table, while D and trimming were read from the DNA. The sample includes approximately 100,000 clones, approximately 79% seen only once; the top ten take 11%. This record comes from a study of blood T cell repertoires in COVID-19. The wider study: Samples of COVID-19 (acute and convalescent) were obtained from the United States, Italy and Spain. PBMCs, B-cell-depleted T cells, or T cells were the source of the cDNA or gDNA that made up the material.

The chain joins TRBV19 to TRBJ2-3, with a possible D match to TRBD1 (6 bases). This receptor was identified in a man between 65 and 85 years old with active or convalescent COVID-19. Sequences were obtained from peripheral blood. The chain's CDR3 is CASSRQGRADTQYF. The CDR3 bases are TGTGCCAGTAGTAGGCAGGGGCGCGCAGATACGCAGTATTTT.